What follows are 10 T cell receptor beta chains derived from one specimen sequenced in a study of early T cells in non-severe SARS-CoV-2 infection. TCRdb reanalysed the 5' RACE reads using MiXCR and keeps one entry per CDR3 protein. The table lists about 83,000 distinct CDR3 sequences, about 10% of them singletons. Sequenced here: whole blood, sampled at baseline. These receptors were obtained from an adult who was a healthcare worker with PCR-confirmed SARS-CoV-2 infection or an uninfected control (not recorded which).

This clonotype was counted many times. The V gene is TRBV2, the J gene TRBJ1-1; perhaps TRBD1 as D (6 bases). The CDR3 runs 17 residues. Germline V lookup: CDR1 SNHLY, CDR2 FYNNEI. Trimming shortened V by 7 bases and J by 0 bases, and 21 bases separated the two germline ends. CDR3 amino acids: CASKLTGRLMLNTEAFF. In DNA form, the CDR3 reads TGTGCCAGCAAGTTGACAGGAAGATTGATGTTGAACACTGAAGCTTTCTTT.

This clonotype has a count of ten or more. The V gene is TRBV7-8, the J gene TRBJ2-7; the match to TRBD1 covers 8 bases. The CDR3 loop spans 16 amino acids. Per the germline V gene, CDR1 is SGHVS and CDR2 is FQNEAQ. The ends lost 2 bases at V and 3 bases at J; junction bases unmatched: 9. CDR3: CASSLSDRGGLYEQYF. DNA of the CDR3: TGTGCCAGCAGCTTAAGCGACAGGGGTGGACTCTACGAGCAGTACTTC.

The chain links TRBV28 to TRBJ2-7; D possibly corresponds to TRBD2 (5 bases). The V end was cut by 2 bases, the J end by 6 bases, with 23 bases between. This CDR3 comprises 17 residues. Germline V gene data show CDR1 as MDHEN and CDR2 as SYDVKM. Written as DNA, the CDR3 is TGTGCCAGCAGTTTAGAGCAGCGGAGCTTCCCCAAGGGCGAGCAGTACTTC. Translating it yields CASSLEQRSFPKGEQYF.

This clonotype was recorded many times. The rearrangement links TRBV6-2 or TRBV6-3 to TRBJ2-1, with D unresolved. The germline V and J ends were trimmed by 4 bases and 13 bases, with 14 bases remaining between them. The CDR3 runs 12 residues. Germline-derived CDR1 and CDR2 are MNHEY and SVGEGT. The CDR3 region is CASSSSVGNQFF. DNA for the CDR3: TGTGCCAGCAGTTCATCCGTAGGAAATCAGTTCTTC.

This clonotype was found a few times. The chain couples TRBV10-2 to TRBJ2-1; 9 nucleotides agree with TRBD2. V shed 8 bases, J shed 1 base, and the junction held 6 bases outside the gene matches. Per germline, CDR1 WSHSY and CDR2 SAAADI. CDR3 size: 15 residues. The CDR3 loop is CASEMGLASYNEQFF. The DNA of the CDR3 is TGCGCCAGCGAGATGGGACTAGCATCCTACAATGAGCAGTTCTTC.

This clonotype was found many times. The chain employs TRBV7-9 and TRBJ2-2; the D gene is possibly TRBD2 (7 bases). This CDR3 is built from 13 residues. Per germline, CDR1 SEHNR and CDR2 FQNEAQ (reference sequence). Deletions cut 5 bases from V and 6 bases from J, with 10 bases between. In nucleotides, the CDR3 is TGTGCCAGCAGCCTAGGGGGGGCCGGGGAGCTGTTTTTT. It codes for CASSLGGAGELFF. The variable domain in full, completed from reference TRBV7-9 and TRBJ2-2, reads DTGVSQNPRHKITKRGQNVTFRCDPISEHNRLYWYRQTLGQGPEFLTYFQNEAQLEKSRLLSDRFSAERPKGSFSTLEIQRTEQGDSAMYLCASSLGGAGELFFGEGSRLTVL.

This clonotype was observed a handful of times. The gene calls are TRBV27 and TRBJ2-7; D unresolved. This CDR3 region has 13 residues. V lost 5 bases to trimming and J lost 3 bases, with 11 bases between them. Germline V gives CDR1 MNHEY, CDR2 SMNVEV (reference sequence). The CDR3 protein is CASSLRRYYEQYF. The CDR3, as DNA: TGTGCCAGCAGTCTCCGGCGGTACTACGAGCAGTACTTC.

This clonotype has only a few counts. This rearrangement joins TRBV23-1 to TRBJ2-3; TRBD2 agrees at 9 bases. TRBV23-1 is flagged as an ORF with uncertain function. The CDR3 loop spans 18 amino acids. V lost 0 bases to trimming and J lost 2 bases; unmatched junction nucleotides: 9. The CDR3 DNA sequence: TGCGCCAGCAGTCAATCGGTGCCTAGCGGGACAAACACAGATACGCAGTATTTT. Translating gives CASSQSVPSGTNTDTQYF.

This clonotype was detected a few times. The chain couples TRBV5-5 to TRBJ2-1, with 9 bases matching TRBD2. V lost 3 bases and J lost 8; bases outside the gene matches: 0. The CDR3 length is 12 residues. Germline loops: CDR1 SGHKS, CDR2 YYEKEE (reference sequence). The DNA of the CDR3 is TGTGCCAGCAGCTGGACTAGCGATGAGCAGTTCTTC. Protein product: CASSWTSDEQFF.

This clonotype was detected many times. The chain couples TRBV25-1 to TRBJ2-1; perhaps TRBD2 as D (5 bases). CDR3 length: 13 amino acids. Per germline, CDR1 MGHDK and CDR2 SYGVNS. V dropped 4 bases and J dropped 8 bases, with 12 bases sitting between them. CDR3 in DNA: TGTGCCAGCAGTGGTCTAGCTTTCGATGAGCAGTTCTTC. Its translation: CASSGLAFDEQFF.